This is a list of T cell receptor beta chains from one sample in a study of OX40 agonist ivuxolimab in advanced cancers. Repertoires were generated with immunoSEQ multiplex PCR, while TCRdb's copy carries only in-frame clones and drops some. This table holds tens of thousands of clones, about 86% found once. Source: CD4+ or CD8+ T cells sorted from blood, taken in a trial of the OX40 agonist ivuxolimab. The receptor set was obtained from an adult with an advanced solid tumor such as melanoma, head and neck, liver or kidney cancer. Each CDR3 is given with its conserved first and last residue. A D gene is named only where the DNA matches it firmly. Where a row states a size, it is once, few, many or the class of an expanded clone; other rows omit it.

d_gene | j_gene | abundance | v_gene | CDR3nt | CDR3aa
. | TRBJ1-4 | . | TRBV6-5 | TGTGCCAGTCAAAGGTCATTCCCAACTAATGAAAAACTGTTTTTT | CASQRSFPTNEKLFF
. | TRBJ1-1 | . | TRBV5-5 | TGTGCCAGCAGCTTGCAGGGCGGGAACACTGAAGCTTTCTTT | CASSLQGGNTEAFF
TRBD2 | TRBJ2-2 | . | TRBV6-1 | TGTGCCAGCACCCAGCGGGGGGCCTACACCGGGGAGCTGTTTTTT | CASTQRGAYTGELFF
. | TRBJ2-7 | . | TRBV6-4 | TGTGCCAGCCGGGACCAAGTCTACGAGCAGTACTTC | CASRDQVYEQYF
TRBD1 | TRBJ1-1 | . | TRBV11-1 | TGTGCCAGCAGCTCGCAACAGGGGACTGAAGCTTTCTTT | CASSSQQGTEAFF
TRBD1 | TRBJ2-1 | . | TRBV7-9 | TGTGCCAGCAGCTTAGCTGGCAACAGGGGTTACAATGAGCAGTTCTTC | CASSLAGNRGYNEQFF
TRBD2 | TRBJ2-3 | . | TRBV6-5 | TGTGCCAGCAGTCCTCGGGAGGAGACAGATACGCAGTATTTT | CASSPREETDTQYF
TRBD1 | TRBJ1-5 | . | TRBV7-2 | TGTGCCAGCAGCCTCGGAGGAGGGGGCTCTCAGCCCCAGCATTTT | CASSLGGGGSQPQHF
. | TRBJ2-6 | . | TRBV19 | TGTGCCAGCAACAGGGCTGGGGCCAACGTCCTGACTTTC | CASNRAGANVLTF
. | TRBJ1-2 | . | TRBV5-4 | TGTGCCAGCAGCTTGGCGGGTCCAGGGTTGGATGGCTACACCTTC | CASSLAGPGLDGYTF
. | TRBJ2-2 | . | TRBV19 | TGTGCCAGTAGTAGGTCGGAGTACACCGGGGAGCTGTTTTTT | CASSRSEYTGELFF
. | TRBJ2-1 | once | TRBV10-3 | TGTGCCATCAGTGAAGGCGGCTACAATGAGCAGTTCTTC | CAISEGGYNEQFF
TRBD1 | TRBJ2-3 | . | TRBV19 | TGTGCCAGTAGTCCCCAGGGACAGGGGGAGGTGGCGGATACGCAGTATTTT | CASSPQGQGEVADTQYF
. | TRBJ1-2 | . | TRBV5-1 | TGCGCCAGCAGTTCGGGGGGCCTGGATGGCTACACCTTC | CASSSGGLDGYTF
. | TRBJ2-5 | . | TRBV30 | TGTGCCTGGAGTGTAGGGCAGAGCGCGGGGGAGACCCAGTACTTC | CAWSVGQSAGETQYF
. | TRBJ1-2 | . | TRBV6-6 | TGTGCCAGCAGTTACTCGGTGGAGGGGAATGGCTACACCTTC | CASSYSVEGNGYTF
. | TRBJ2-6 | . | TRBV5-4 | TGTGCCAGCAGCGCACCGACAGCCTCTGGGGCCAACGTCCTGACTTTC | CASSAPTASGANVLTF
. | TRBJ2-3 | . | TRBV28 | TGTGCCAGCAGCCCGACGAACCCGGTGCAGTATTTT | CASSPTNPVQYF
. | TRBJ1-5 | . | TRBV30 | TGTGCCTGGAGTGGGGGTTTGAGCAATCAGCCCCAGCATTTT | CAWSGGLSNQPQHF
. | TRBJ2-5 | . | TRBV4-1 | TGCGCCAGCAGCCTAGTGAACCAAGAGACCCAGTACTTC | CASSLVNQETQYF
TRBD1 | TRBJ2-5 | . | TRBV6-1 | TGTGCCAGCGGACCGACAGGGTTGGGCGAGACCCAGTACTTC | CASGPTGLGETQYF
TRBD2 | TRBJ2-1 | . | TRBV7-2 | TGTGCCAGCAGCTGGTTTCCGGCTAGCGGGAGGGGTTACAATGAGCAGTTCTTC | CASSWFPASGRGYNEQFF
. | TRBJ1-1 | once | TRBV11-2 | TGTGCCAGCACCTTCGCCATGGGCAACACTGAAGCTTTCTTT | CASTFAMGNTEAFF
TRBD2 | TRBJ2-6 | . | TRBV27 | TGTGCCAGCAGTCGGGGGGGCTCTGGGGCCAACGTCCTGACTTTC | CASSRGGSGANVLTF
. | TRBJ2-7 | . | TRBV1 | TGCACCAGCAGCCCAAGAAGCGGCCGACGGATCTACGAGCAGTACTTC | CTSSPRSGRRIYEQYF
. | TRBJ2-2 | once | TRBV29-1 | TGCAGCGTTGGGAATACAGGGATCACCGGGGAGCTGTTTTTT | CSVGNTGITGELFF
. | TRBJ1-2 | . | TRBV19 | TGTGCCAGTAGACAGGGCAAATTCTACACCTTC | CASRQGKFYTF
TRBD1 | TRBJ1-2 | . | TRBV4-2 | TGTGCCAGCAGCCAAGATCAGGCAGGGGGCCTTAACTATGGCTACACCTTC | CASSQDQAGGLNYGYTF
. | TRBJ2-5 | . | TRBV19 | TGTGCCAGTGACCAGGGGGGGGCAGGAGAGACCCAGTACTTC | CASDQGGAGETQYF
. | TRBJ1-4 | . | TRBV6-6 | TGTGCCAGCAGGGACAGTAATGAAAAACTGTTTTTT | CASRDSNEKLFF
. | TRBJ2-7 | . | TRBV19 | TGTGCCAGTAGTAAGGTTGGGCGGGCCGATATGAACGAGCAGTACTTC | CASSKVGRADMNEQYF
. | TRBJ1-6 | . | TRBV5-1 | TGCGCCAGCAGCTTCGGGACTTTCGGGACCTATAATTCACCCCTCCACTTT | CASSFGTFGTYNSPLHF
TRBD2 | TRBJ2-7 | . | TRBV4-2 | TGTGCCAGCAGCCAAGCCTTTGTAGCGGGAGGCTCCTACGAGCAGTACTTC | CASSQAFVAGGSYEQYF
. | TRBJ1-1 | . | TRBV19 | TGTGCCAGTAGTGGGGGGGCTAACACTGAAGCTTTCTTT | CASSGGANTEAFF
. | TRBJ1-6 | . | TRBV7-2 | TGTGCCAGCAGCGAAGAGCATATTTCACCCCTCCACTTT | CASSEEHISPLHF
. | TRBJ1-2 | few | TRBV2 | TGTGCCAGCGGGACGGGAGCTAACTATGGCTACACCTTC | CASGTGANYGYTF
. | TRBJ2-3 | . | TRBV4-1 | TGCGCCAGCAGCCAAGAGGTGACAGGACGACCCACAGATACGCAGTATTTT | CASSQEVTGRPTDTQYF
. | TRBJ2-1 | . | TRBV12-1 | TGTGCCAGGGCGGGGTCCTCCTACAATGAGCAGTTCTTC | CARAGSSYNEQFF
. | TRBJ1-1 | . | TRBV6-6 | TGTGCCAGCAGTTACTCGAAGTCCACGGGAGCTTTCTTT | CASSYSKSTGAFF
. | TRBJ2-3 | once | TRBV9 | TGTGCCAGCAGCCCCTATGGCGGCTTCACAGATACGCAGTATTTT | CASSPYGGFTDTQYF